This TCR beta chain was identified in a study of T cell repertoires in cytomegalovirus infection. Study results and caveats: Cumulative frequency of public TCR beta families picked out carriers of CMV plus the relevant HLA.

The J segment lost 5 bases and the V segment lost 6 bases, leaving 19 bases of the junction unmatched. CDR1 MGHRA and CDR2 YSYEKL come from the germline V gene. This CDR3 is 18 amino acids long. TCRdb re-derived calls from the reads in MiXCR, one entry per CDR3 protein. This table has roughly 150,000 distinct CDR3 sequences, roughly 15% appearing once. About this clonotype: Its antigen is currently unknown.

This TCR was recovered from a human donor in good health (CMV status not recorded). Some clones in this sample may be carry-over from other donors' samples. The V gene is TRBV4-1, the J gene TRBJ1-2; 9 nucleotides match TRBD1. The material sequenced was CD8+ T cells from PBMCs. The CDR3 DNA follows: TGCGCCAGCAGTGAAGGGGCGGGACAGGGAGTAATATCTTATGGCTACACCTTC. This sequence encodes CASSEGAGQGVISYGYTF.